The 9 T cell receptor beta chains below come from one sample, sequenced in a study of blood T cell repertoires in COVID-19. Only in-frame clones appear in the TCRdb table, and some are missing; sequencing was by immunoSEQ multiplex PCR. The repertoire holds under 200,000 clones, with under 90% as singletons. Sequencing input: PBMCs or T cells enriched from blood (not recorded which). Receptor source: a man aged 55 to 70 who had recovered from COVID-19.

CDR3 in DNA: TGTGCCACCAGCAGAGTAAGGCGGGAGCAGTTCTTC. Protein product: CATSRVRREQFF. The genes are TRBV15 and TRBJ2-1; D unclear. This CDR3 is built from 12 residues. Germline assignment: CDR1 LNHNV and CDR2 YYDKDF (reference sequence). Trimming removed 1 base from V and 10 bases from J, with 8 bases in between.

V is TRBV11-1 and J is TRBJ2-7, with 9 bases aligning to TRBD2. This CDR3 comprises 16 residues. Germline V gene data show CDR1 as SGHAT and CDR2 as FQDESV (reference sequence). The trim removed 1 base at V and 3 bases at J, leaving 7 bases unmatched. CDR3 DNA sequence: TGTGCCAGCAGCTTAGGGCTAGCGGGACCCTTCTACGAGCAGTACTTC. Protein product: CASSLGLAGPFYEQYF.

This chain connects TRBV4-1 to TRBJ2-5; TRBD1 matches at 9 bases. This CDR3 is built from 14 residues. Germline CDR1 and CDR2: MGHRA and YSYEKL. V lost 4 bases and J lost 5; bases outside the gene matches: 5. The CDR3 coding sequence is TGCGCCAGCAGCCCAAAACAGGGGGCGGAGACCCAGTACTTC. Its protein is CASSPKQGAETQYF.

This clone was seen a few times. CDR3 sequence: CASSPRDRLNTGELFF. In DNA, the CDR3 is TGTGCCAGCAGCCCCCGGGACAGATTGAACACCGGGGAGCTGTTTTTT. This chain links TRBV7-2 with TRBJ2-2; TRBD1 aligns across 7 bases. Germline V CDR1 and CDR2: SGHTA, FQGNSA. The CDR3 runs 16 residues. V dropped 5 bases and J dropped 1; count of bases not matched to a gene: 7. The full variable domain, completed using reference TRBV7-2 and TRBJ2-2, is GAGVSQSPSNKVTEKGKDVELRCDPISGHTALYWYRQSLGQGLEFLIYFQGNSAPDKSGLPSDRFSAERTGGSVSTLTIQRTQQEDSAVYLCASSPRDRLNTGELFFGEGSRLTVL.

This clone was counted only a few times. V usage is TRBV4-1 and J usage is TRBJ2-2; TRBD1 agrees at 7 bases. Germline V gives CDR1 MGHRA, CDR2 YSYEKL. The CDR3 extends over 16 amino acids. Trimming took 0 bases from V and 7 from J; bases not matched to a gene: 8. The DNA for the CDR3 is TGCGCCAGCAGCCAAGAACAAGGGGGCGCGAACGGGGAGCTGTTTTTT. It encodes CASSQEQGGANGELFF.

The chain links TRBV6-1 to TRBJ2-1; 9 bases map to TRBD1. Per the germline V gene, CDR1 is MNHNS and CDR2 is SASEGT. The CDR3 length is 15 residues. V lost 3 bases to trimming and J lost 5 bases; unmatched junction nucleotides: 5. The DNA for the CDR3 is TGTGCCAGCAGTGACGACAGGGGGTTTAACAATGAGCAGTTCTTC. Translating gives CASSDDRGFNNEQFF.

This clone has just one count. This chain joins TRBV6-4 and TRBJ1-2; D may be TRBD1 (6 bases). The CDR3 consists of 14 residues. From germline, CDR1 is MRHNA and CDR2 SNTAGT. Trimming pared 0 bases from V and 8 bases from J, leaving 13 bases between. The CDR3 sequence is CASSDSNRVDGYTF. The CDR3 DNA is TGTGCCAGCAGTGACTCGAACAGGGTGGACGGCTACACCTTC.

The chain couples TRBV5-5 to TRBJ1-1; no definite D call. V dropped 4 bases and J dropped 0 bases, with 13 bases sitting between them. The CDR3 extends over 15 amino acids. From germline, CDR1 is SGHKS and CDR2 YYEKEE (reference sequence). The CDR3 nucleotides read TGTGCCAGCAGCCTAGCCAGCTCCATGAACACTGAAGCTTTCTTT. Encoded protein: CASSLASSMNTEAFF.

In its sample, this clone was seen once. The CDR3 loop is CASSQGISLAKNIQYF. The CDR3 DNA follows: TGTGCCAGCAGCCAGGGGATTAGTCTAGCCAAAAACATTCAGTACTTC. The chain uses TRBV9 and TRBJ2-4; possibly TRBD1 for D (6 bases). Between the trimmed V and J ends, which lost 4 bases and 0 bases, there was a span of 14 bases. The CDR3 runs 16 residues. Germline V lookup: CDR1 SGDLS, CDR2 YYNGEE.